The next 24 T cell receptor beta chains were all read from a single sample in a study of CD8 T cells in Susac syndrome. Roughly 0.45 to 1 ug RNA was reverse transcribed with random hexamers. TCRdb re-analysed the immunoSEQ multiplex PCR reads in MiXCR, keeping a single row per CDR3 protein. The table lists about 150,000 distinct CDR3 sequences, 95% of them singletons. The sequencing sample was made of CD8+ T cells from PBMCs. The receptors stem from a human donor with multiple sclerosis.

V gene TRBV7-9 combines with J gene TRBJ2-3, with D unclear. The length of the CDR3 is 14 residues. Deletions cut 6 bases from V and 2 bases from J, with 12 bases between. CDR1 and CDR2 (germline): SEHNR, FQNEAQ (reference sequence). The CDR3 protein is CASSLQMSTDTQYF. The CDR3 region has the DNA TGTGCCAGCAGTCTCCAGATGTCCACAGATACGCAGTATTTT.

The chain uses TRBV12-3 or TRBV12-4 and TRBJ2-1; 14 bases are a match to TRBD2. Trimming cost V 6 bases and J 5 bases; bases outside gene matches: 9. This CDR3 has 17 residues. CDR3 protein: CASRFLSTSGGDNEQFF. As DNA, the CDR3 is TGTGCCAGCAGGTTTCTCTCGACTAGCGGGGGGGACAATGAGCAGTTCTTC.

V usage is TRBV29-1 and J usage is TRBJ2-3; TRBD2 matches 8 bases. The CDR3 is 13 amino acids. V trimming: 6 bases; J trimming: 2 bases; junction bases outside the gene matches: 4. Per the germline V gene, CDR1 is SQVTM and CDR2 is ANQGSEA. The CDR3, as DNA: TGCAGCGTCCGAGCGGGGGTCACAGATACGCAGTATTTT. Translated: CSVRAGVTDTQYF.

This chain links TRBV20-1 with TRBJ2-7, with TRBD1 identical over 7 bases. This CDR3 spans 15 amino acids. Germline CDR1 DFQATT, CDR2 SNEGSKA (reference sequence). The junction had 10 bases not matched to a gene; V was cut back by 0 bases and J by 5 bases. CDR3 residues: CSARDRDRVIHEQYF. DNA of the CDR3: TGCAGTGCTAGAGATCGAGACAGGGTAATCCACGAGCAGTACTTC.

V gene TRBV14 combines with J gene TRBJ2-3; 7 bases agree with TRBD1. Germline V gives CDR1 SGHDN, CDR2 FVKESK. Unmatched junction bases numbered 9, after V lost 4 bases and J lost 2 bases. The CDR3 has 16 amino acids. The CDR3 sequence: CASSRFQGVYTDTQYF. Here the CDR3 DNA reads TGTGCCAGCAGCCGGTTTCAGGGGGTATACACAGATACGCAGTATTTT.

V and J are TRBV7-9 and TRBJ1-4; 7 bases line up with TRBD1. The germline V gene has CDR1 SEHNR and CDR2 FQNEAQ (reference sequence). The length of the CDR3 is 12 residues. Losses at the gene ends were 5 bases for V and 14 bases for J; bases not matched to a gene: 8. DNA for the CDR3: TGTGCCAGCAGCCACCGACAGGGAATCCTGTTTTTT. Translation gives CASSHRQGILFF.

The chain is built from TRBV27 and TRBJ2-7, with D maybe TRBD1 (6 bases). The V gene lost 0 bases and the J gene lost 3 bases, with 9 bases spanning the gap. Germline CDR1 MNHEY, CDR2 SMNVEV (reference sequence). This CDR3 spans 14 amino acids. The DNA for the CDR3 is TGTGCCAGCAGTTTATCGCTAGGGGGCTACGAGCAGTACGTC. This gives the protein CASSLSLGGYEQYV.

This clonotype was recorded a few times. This chain uses TRBV12-3 or TRBV12-4 with TRBJ2-1; D gene ambiguous. CDR3 length: 12 amino acids. Trimming took 3 bases from V and 5 from J, leaving 5 bases between them. The CDR3 DNA reads as TGTGCCAGCAGTTTCGGAGACAATGAGCAGTTCTTC. Translation: CASSFGDNEQFF.

The V gene is TRBV29-1, the J gene TRBJ2-1, with TRBD2 matching over 8 bases. The CDR3 contains 17 residues. In germline, CDR1 is SQVTM, CDR2 ANQGSEA. V lost 3 bases and J lost 0; bases outside the gene matches: 10. The CDR3 nucleotides are TGCAGCGTTGACGGGTCGGGAGGGGGATCCTCCTACAATGAGCAGTTCTTC. Protein product: CSVDGSGGGSSYNEQFF.

The chain employs TRBV5-6 and TRBJ1-2; TRBD1 is a possible D gene (5 bases). V shed 4 bases and J shed 6 bases, with 16 bases lying between them. The CDR3 is 14 amino acids. The germline gives CDR1 SGHDT, CDR2 YYEEEE. Written as DNA, the CDR3 is TGTGCCAGCAGCCGGGGGGGACCCGTCCATGGCTACACCTTC. It translates to CASSRGGPVHGYTF.

This clonotype showed up just once. The V call is TRBV12-3 or TRBV12-4, the J call TRBJ2-1; the match to TRBD2 covers 7 bases. V lost 6 bases and J lost 0; bases outside the gene matches: 5. The CDR3 is made up of 15 amino acids. This chain's CDR3 is CASRLAESSYNEQFF. CDR3 sequence (DNA): TGTGCCAGCAGGCTAGCGGAGAGCTCCTACAATGAGCAGTTCTTC.

The CDR3 sequence: CASTTTSSYEQYF. CDR3 coding DNA: TGTGCCAGCACCACGACTAGCTCCTACGAGCAGTACTTC. The chain uses TRBV12-3 or TRBV12-4 and TRBJ2-7; maybe TRBD2 (6 bases). The CDR3 covers 13 residues. Trimming took 7 bases from V and 0 from J, leaving 10 bases between them.

The rearrangement links TRBV6-5 to TRBJ2-2; 9 bases agree with TRBD1. CDR1 and CDR2 (germline): MNHEY, SVGAGI. CDR3 length equals 16 residues. V lost 2 bases and J lost 4; bases outside the gene matches: 5. The DNA of the CDR3 is TGTGCCAGCAGTTACCTGGACAGGGGAAGCACCGGGGAGCTGTTTTTT. Its protein product is CASSYLDRGSTGELFF.

The chain joins TRBV7-8 to TRBJ2-7, with 12 bases that match TRBD2. There are 15 residues in the CDR3. Germline CDR1 and CDR2: SGHVS and FQNEAQ. The J segment lost 3 bases and the V segment lost 5 bases, leaving 5 bases of the junction unmatched. The CDR3, as DNA: TGTGCCAGCAGCCCGCGGACTAGCGGGGACTACGAGCAGTACTTC. It encodes CASSPRTSGDYEQYF.

The rearrangement links TRBV30 to TRBJ2-1; TRBD1 agrees at 10 bases. With V trimmed by 2 bases and J by 3 bases, 4 bases remained unmatched. Germline CDR1 is GTSNPN and CDR2 is SVGIG (reference sequence). This CDR3 is built from 15 residues. The chain's CDR3 is CAWSTGTGDYNEQFF. Written as DNA, the CDR3 is TGTGCCTGGAGTACCGGGACAGGGGACTACAATGAGCAGTTCTTC.

This chain links TRBV29-1 with TRBJ2-2, with D perhaps TRBD2 (6 bases). The CDR3 loop spans 13 amino acids. Trimming removed 7 bases at V and 4 bases at J, with 13 bases between. The germline V gene has CDR1 SQVTM and CDR2 ANQGSEA. CDR3 in DNA: TGCAGCGCCCAGGACTATACCACCGGGGAGCTGTTTTTT. This translates into CSAQDYTTGELFF.

This chain links TRBV3-1 with TRBJ2-7; D is perhaps TRBD2 (6 bases). The CDR3 length is 15 residues. V was clipped by 0 bases and J by 1 base, with 10 bases between them. The germline V gene has CDR1 LGHDT and CDR2 YNNKEL (reference sequence). Here the CDR3 reads CASSQEDAGSYEQYF. The CDR3 DNA follows: TGTGCCAGCAGCCAAGAGGATGCGGGATCCTACGAGCAGTACTTC.

V is TRBV3-1 and J is TRBJ2-1; D is uncertain. V gave up 3 bases and J gave up 9 bases, with 6 bases separating them. The CDR3 has 11 amino acids. Germline V lookup: CDR1 LGHDT, CDR2 YNNKEL (reference sequence). CDR3: CASSHGTEQFF. The CDR3 coding sequence is TGTGCCAGCAGCCACGGCACTGAGCAGTTCTTC.

V and J are TRBV3-1 and TRBJ2-1, with 7 positions matching TRBD1. The CDR3 runs 16 residues. Trimming removed 8 bases from V and 0 bases from J; junction bases left unmatched: 10. Looked up from germline, CDR1 is LGHDT and CDR2 is YNNKEL (reference sequence). The CDR3 region is CASRDRATSSYNEQFF. CDR3 in DNA: TGTGCCAGCCGGGACAGAGCCACTAGCTCCTACAATGAGCAGTTCTTC.

This chain uses TRBV4-1 with TRBJ2-1; possibly TRBD2 for D (5 bases). V dropped 0 bases and J dropped 6 bases, with 18 bases sitting between them. This CDR3 spans 17 amino acids. CDR1 is MGHRA and CDR2 is YSYEKL in the germline V gene. The CDR3 sequence: CASSQERSGVNANEQFF. In DNA form, the CDR3 reads TGCGCCAGCAGCCAAGAGCGGAGCGGTGTGAATGCCAATGAGCAGTTCTTC.

This clonotype was seen a handful of times. This sequence joins TRBV7-9 and TRBJ2-7; D possibly corresponds to TRBD1 (7 bases). Between the trimmed V and J ends, which lost 3 bases and 2 bases, there was a span of 14 bases. The CDR3 spans 15 residues. Germline V gene lookup returns CDR1 SEHNR and CDR2 FQNEAQ (reference sequence). The CDR3 coding sequence is TGTGCCAGCAGCTTCGACAGGGACTCAACCTACGAGCAGTACGTC. It translates to CASSFDRDSTYEQYV.

This chain connects TRBV27 to TRBJ2-7; 7 nucleotides align to TRBD1. The germline CDR1 and CDR2 sequences are MNHEY and SMNVEV (reference sequence). The V gene end was trimmed by 7 bases and the J gene end by 5 bases; junction bases not matched to a gene: 11. CDR3 length: 14 residues. CDR3 protein: CASKDGTDLNEQYF. CDR3 nucleotide sequence: TGTGCCAGCAAGGACGGGACAGATTTAAACGAGCAGTACTTC.

This chain uses TRBV27 with TRBJ2-7, with a weak D call TRBD1 (6 bases). The CDR3 runs to 15 residues. Germline loops: CDR1 MNHEY, CDR2 SMNVEV (reference sequence). The V and J ends lost 5 bases and 0 bases respectively, with 14 bases between them. CDR3 region: CASSTRTEYSYEQYF. DNA for the CDR3: TGTGCCAGCAGTACGCGGACAGAATACTCCTACGAGCAGTACTTC.

The gene calls are TRBV9 and TRBJ2-7, with D tentatively TRBD2 (5 bases). This CDR3 is built from 14 residues. From germline, CDR1 is SGDLS and CDR2 YYNGEE. Trimming stripped 0 bases from V and 7 bases from J, with 14 bases between. CDR3 in amino acids: CASSVGVGTGEQYF. The CDR3 nucleotides read TGTGCCAGCAGCGTAGGGGTAGGAACGGGAGAGCAGTACTTC.